The T cell receptor beta chain described here comes from a study of blood T cell repertoires in COVID-19. Sequencing used immunoSEQ multiplex PCR; TCRdb keeps in-frame clones, though not all of them. Of around 98,000 clones listed, less than 85% were seen once; the top ten hold 15% to 20%. Sequencing input: peripheral blood. The receptor's source is a woman aged 60 to 75 with acute or convalescent COVID-19.

CDR3 nucleotide sequence: TGTGCCAGCAGTGAACACGGGGGATCCTACGAGCAGTACTTC. Translated: CASSEHGGSYEQYF. The chain links TRBV2 to TRBJ2-7, with a tentative D call TRBD2 (6 bases). The CDR3 length is 14 residues. The germline CDR1 and CDR2 sequences are SNHLY and FYNNEI. V shed 2 bases and J shed 1 base, with 9 bases lying between them.